These 21 T cell receptor beta chains originate from one sample sequenced in a study of blood T cells in healthy people across ages. The use of a sample-barcoded 5' primer and a J-beta primer mix characterized a second PCR of roughly 7 to 12 cycles. TCRdb ran MiXCR on the 5' RACE reads and lists one entry per CDR3 protein. The repertoire includes about 600,000 distinct CDR3 sequences, around half of them detected once, and around 23% sits in the top ten. Material: blood. These receptors were taken from a man older than 75 in good health.

The rearrangement uses TRBV20-1 and TRBJ2-5, with 9 bases lining up with TRBD2. CDR3 size: 15 residues. Germline assignment: CDR1 DFQATT and CDR2 SNEGSKA (reference sequence). Trimming removed 4 bases from V and 11 bases from J; junction bases left unmatched: 17. CDR3 residues: CSATPASGKTNEQYF. CDR3 bases: TGCAGTGCTACACCCGCTAGCGGGAAGACGAATGAGCAGTACTTC.

V gene TRBV4-3 combines with J gene TRBJ1-2; a possible D gene is TRBD1 (5 bases). Trimming took off 0 bases at V and 8 bases at J, with 16 bases between the two ends. The CDR3 extends over 15 amino acids. Germline V lookup: CDR1 LGHNA, CDR2 YSLEER. In DNA, the CDR3 is TGCGCCAGCAGCCAAGAGGGCACAGGAGGGAGCGGCTACACCTTC. As protein: CASSQEGTGGSGYTF.

The chain couples TRBV7-2 to TRBJ1-1; no firm D call. Trimming took off 5 bases at V and 0 bases at J, with 10 bases between the two ends. CDR3 size: 14 residues. The germline V gene has CDR1 SGHTA and CDR2 FQGNSA. The CDR3 here is CASSPRAVNTEAFF. CDR3 nucleotides: TGTGCCAGCAGCCCCCGGGCTGTGAACACTGAAGCTTTCTTT.

This clonotype appeared a few times. DNA for the CDR3: TGCAGGAAAAAAGAGGCGGCGGATCGGCGCTACGAGCAGTACTTC. This sequence encodes CRKKEAADRRYEQYF. V and J are TRBV29-1 and TRBJ2-7, with D unresolved. Per germline, CDR1 SQVTM and CDR2 ANQGSEA. CDR3 length: 15 residues.

The rearrangement links TRBV7-2 to TRBJ1-1; 11 nucleotides match TRBD1. Per the germline V gene, CDR1 is SGHTA and CDR2 is FQGNSA. The CDR3 covers 14 residues. The ends lost 4 bases at V and 5 bases at J; junction bases unmatched: 3. The CDR3 DNA is TGTGCCAGCAGCTCGGACAGGGGGCGTACTGAAGCTTTCTTT. It is translated as CASSSDRGRTEAFF.

This clonotype was detected a few times. J is TRBJ1-2 and V is TRBV20-1; D uncertain. Germline V gene lookup returns CDR1 DFQATT and CDR2 SNEGSKA (reference sequence). Trimming took off 6 bases at V and 2 bases at J, with 13 bases between the two ends. The CDR3 length is 13 residues. The DNA for the CDR3 is TGCAGTGCCACGATTGGGGAGAACTATGGCTACACCTTC. Translation gives CSATIGENYGYTF.

This clonotype was counted at least ten times. V usage is TRBV29-1 and J usage is TRBJ2-1; 7 bases agree with TRBD2. J was trimmed by 9 bases and V by 8 bases; bases with no gene match: 16. The CDR3 consists of 14 residues. Germline values: CDR1 SQVTM, CDR2 ANQGSEA. The CDR3 nucleotides read TGCAGCACCCGAACGGCGGCTAGCGGCAGTGAGCAGTTCTTC. Translating it yields CSTRTAASGSEQFF.

This clonotype was seen at least ten times. The gene calls are TRBV6-6 and TRBJ2-1; 9 bases line up with TRBD1. Trimming took 2 bases from V and 15 from J; bases not matched to a gene: 8. CDR3 length: 13 amino acids. Germline loops: CDR1 MNHNY, CDR2 SVGAGI (reference sequence). Written as DNA, the CDR3 is TGTGCCAGCAGTTACGACACAGGGGGCAAAGGGTTCTTC. It is translated as CASSYDTGGKGFF.

This rearrangement joins TRBV12-3 or TRBV12-4 to TRBJ2-5; D may be TRBD2 (7 bases). CDR3 length: 15 amino acids. The V end lost 4 bases, the J end lost 5 bases, and 17 bases lay between the germline ends. CDR3: CASSYQTGGWETQYF. DNA for the CDR3: TGTGCCAGCAGTTATCAAACGGGGGGCTGGGAGACCCAGTACTTC.

The chain uses TRBV14 and TRBJ1-6; D gene unclear. The CDR3 sequence is 15 residues long. Germline CDR1 is SGHDN and CDR2 is FVKESK. V was clipped by 4 bases and J by 7 bases, with 14 bases between them. Here the CDR3 reads CASSLRHENNSPLHF. In DNA, the CDR3 is TGTGCCAGCAGCCTCAGACACGAAAACAATTCACCCCTCCACTTT.

This clonotype was seen a few times. The rearrangement joins TRBV28 to TRBJ1-2, with 7 bases fitting TRBD1. Germline V gives CDR1 MDHEN, CDR2 SYDVKM. There are 14 residues in the CDR3. V shed 2 bases and J 2 bases; nucleotides not matched to a gene: 2. The DNA of the CDR3 is TGTGCCAGCAGTTTACAGGGGGAAAACTATGGCTACACCTTC. This gives the protein CASSLQGENYGYTF.

The chain links TRBV6-6 to TRBJ2-5, with D perhaps TRBD1 (6 bases). The DNA end favors TRBJ2-1, so the J call may be wrong. Germline lookup yields CDR1 MNHNY and CDR2 SVGAGI (reference sequence). This CDR3 contains 15 residues. The CDR3 sequence: CASSYSPGTQETQFF. CDR3 coding DNA: TGTGCCAGCAGTTACTCTCCAGGGACACAAGAGACCCAGTTCTTC.

The chain employs TRBV5-1 and TRBJ2-2; D is perhaps TRBD1 (5 bases). Per the germline V gene, CDR1 is SGHRS and CDR2 is YFSETQ. CDR3 length: 17 residues. V was shortened by 4 bases and J by 5 bases, with 21 bases between the two germline ends. The DNA of the CDR3 is TGCGCCAGCAGCCCCCCCGCCGACAGTCTGGGTACCGGGGAGCTGTTTTTT. As protein: CASSPPADSLGTGELFF. The complete variable domain, with remaining parts taken from reference TRBV5-1 and TRBJ2-2, reads KAGVTQTPRYLIKTRGQQVTLSCSPISGHRSVSWYQQTPGQGLQFLFEYFSETQRNKGNFPGRFSGRQFSNSRSEMNVSTLELGDSALYLCASSPPADSLGTGELFFGEGSRLTVL.

The chain employs TRBV29-1 and TRBJ2-1; D might be TRBD1 or TRBD2, each matching 5 bases. The length of the CDR3 is 12 residues. V lost 7 bases, J lost 13 bases, and 20 bases lay in between. The germline CDR1 and CDR2 sequences are SQVTM and ANQGSEA. CDR3 protein: CSAQRGGETQFF. The CDR3 DNA is TGCAGCGCACAGAGGGGTGGGGAGACCCAGTTCTTC.

This clonotype was seen many times. The chain employs TRBV6-5 and TRBJ1-2; 8 nucleotides align to TRBD1. CDR3 length equals 15 residues. Trimming removed 0 bases from V and 8 bases from J; junction bases left unmatched: 8. Germline V gene data show CDR1 as MNHEY and CDR2 as SVGAGI. CDR3 sequence reads: CASSYSTAGGLGYTF. The DNA of the CDR3 is TGTGCCAGCAGTTACTCGACGGCAGGGGGCCTGGGCTACACCTTC.

The chain uses TRBV7-2 and TRBJ2-1; tentative D call: TRBD1 (6 bases). V was cut by 4 bases and J by 2 bases, with 12 bases left in between. Germline V CDR1 and CDR2: SGHTA, FQGNSA. This CDR3 comprises 15 residues. CDR3 region: CASSSQGITYNEQFF. The CDR3 DNA is TGTGCCAGCAGCTCACAGGGTATCACCTACAATGAGCAGTTCTTC.

The chain has TRBV6-5 and TRBJ2-7; D not resolved. Germline-derived CDR1 and CDR2 are MNHEY and SVGAGI. This CDR3 has 12 residues. Trimming left V 5 bases short and J 3 bases short, with 8 bases between. CDR3 residues: CASSRLGYEQYF. The CDR3 bases are TGTGCCAGCAGTCGACTGGGCTACGAGCAGTACTTC.

This clonotype has just a few counts. The rearrangement links TRBV3-1 to TRBJ2-5, with 7 bases aligning to TRBD1. Germline V gene sequence: CDR1 LGHDT, CDR2 YNNKEL (reference sequence). V dropped 4 bases and J dropped 5; count of bases not matched to a gene: 7. The CDR3 spans 14 residues. The CDR3 DNA reads TGTGCCAGCAGCCTTGACAGGGTCGGGGAGACCCAGTACTTC. This translates into CASSLDRVGETQYF.

This chain connects TRBV12-3 or TRBV12-4 to TRBJ1-4; D might be TRBD1 (5 bases). V was clipped by 6 bases and J by 8 bases, with 16 bases between them. This CDR3 is 14 amino acids long. CDR3 coding DNA: TGTGCCAGCAGGACCGGGACCCTGCTGGAAAAACTGTTTTTT. Encoded protein: CASRTGTLLEKLFF.

This clonotype was detected a few times. At one boundary the junction diverges from the germline segment, which might be a read error. This chain connects TRBV4-3 to TRBJ2-3; tentatively, D is TRBD2 (5 bases). CDR1 is LGHNA, CDR2 YSLEER, per germline. The length of the CDR3 is 14 residues. CDR3 in DNA: TGTGCCAGCAGTCAGGACTTACGCACAGATACGCAGTATTTT. This sequence encodes CASSQDLRTDTQYF.

The J gene is TRBJ1-2, the V gene TRBV24-1, with D possibly TRBD1 on 5 matching bases. CDR1 is KGHDR, CDR2 SFDVKD, per germline. This CDR3 spans 14 amino acids. Trimming pared 3 bases from V and 6 bases from J, leaving 13 bases between. CDR3 coding DNA: TGTGCCACCAGTGATGCCAGGGATGGGCATGGCTACACCTTC. This gives the protein CATSDARDGHGYTF.